The 26 T cell receptor beta chains below come from one sample, sequenced in a study of identical twins. TCRdb reanalysed the 5' RACE reads using MiXCR and keeps one entry per CDR3 protein. The sample carries about 460,000 distinct CDR3 sequences, 12% to 15% recorded once. These same data were also listed under a study on yellow fever vaccine responses in identical twins.

Sequencing used CD4+ T cells sorted from blood. The source is a woman aged 18-29 years in good health.

Only a few counts were recorded for this clonotype. J is TRBJ2-3 and V is TRBV20-1; D is uncertain. Germline V gene sequence: CDR1 DFQATT, CDR2 SNEGSKA (reference sequence). The CDR3 length is 14 residues. V lost 2 bases and J lost 6, with 15 bases in between. This CDR3 reads CSARPSRTGDTQYF. The DNA for the CDR3 is TGCAGTGCTAGACCATCAAGGACGGGCGATACGCAGTATTTT.

The chain has TRBV12-3 or TRBV12-4 and TRBJ2-6; D remains ambiguous. There are 16 residues in the CDR3. Trimming took off 3 bases at V and 0 bases at J, with 9 bases between the two ends. The CDR3 coding sequence is TGTGCCAGCAGTTTCGGACGGAGCTCTGGGGCCAACGTCCTGACTTTC. This encodes CASSFGRSSGANVLTF.

This clonotype showed up just a few times. The V call is TRBV19, the J call TRBJ1-1; D gene unclear. Trimming took off 3 bases at V and 0 bases at J, with 8 bases between the two ends. This CDR3 contains 14 residues. Germline values: CDR1 LNHDA, CDR2 SQIVND (reference sequence). The CDR3 loop reads CASSIGILNTEAFF. CDR3 coding DNA: TGTGCCAGTAGTATCGGGATTCTGAACACTGAAGCTTTCTTT.

The J gene is TRBJ2-5, the V gene TRBV7-2; TRBD2 matches 9 bases. CDR3 length equals 16 residues. V lost 5 bases to trimming and J lost 2 bases; unmatched junction nucleotides: 9. Germline values: CDR1 SGHTA, CDR2 FQGNSA. The CDR3 region has the DNA TGTGCCAGCAGCAGAAGAGCGGGGGGTGCTCAAGAGACCCAGTACTTC. Residues: CASSRRAGGAQETQYF.

V is TRBV29-1 and J is TRBJ2-7; a weak D match, TRBD1 (6 bases). The CDR3 loop spans 13 amino acids. Germline assignment: CDR1 SQVTM and CDR2 ANQGSEA. Trimming removed 3 bases from V and 2 bases from J, with 11 bases in between. CDR3 loop: CSVDGEGAYEQYF. As DNA, the CDR3 is TGCAGCGTTGATGGTGAGGGGGCCTACGAGCAGTACTTC.

The V gene is TRBV7-2, the J gene TRBJ2-5, with 8 bases fitting TRBD2. V shed 1 base, J shed 1 base, and the junction held 5 bases outside the gene matches. The germline gives CDR1 SGHTA, CDR2 FQGNSA. The CDR3 has 16 residues. The CDR3 here is CASSLGAGGSQETQYF. In DNA form, the CDR3 reads TGTGCCAGCAGCTTAGGGGCGGGGGGATCCCAAGAGACCCAGTACTTC.

The V and J genes are TRBV20-1 and TRBJ1-1, with D perhaps matching TRBD1 (6 bases). CDR1 DFQATT and CDR2 SNEGSKA come from the germline V gene (reference sequence). The CDR3 consists of 13 residues. V dropped 6 bases and J dropped 3 bases, with 14 bases sitting between them. CDR3 residues: CSAGIRGDTEAFF. CDR3 bases: TGCAGTGCGGGGATAAGGGGGGACACTGAAGCTTTCTTT.

The chain is built from TRBV29-1 and TRBJ1-2; D unresolved. This CDR3 has 10 residues. The germline V gene encodes CDR1 SQVTM and CDR2 ANQGSEA. The V end was cut by 7 bases, the J end by 6 bases, with 9 bases between. This chain's CDR3 is CSALGDGYTF. CDR3 nucleotides: TGCAGCGCACTAGGAGATGGCTACACCTTC.

The chain links TRBV5-4 to TRBJ2-1; 8 bases map to TRBD1. With V trimmed by 4 bases and J by 9 bases, 12 bases remained unmatched. The CDR3 is 15 amino acids. The germline gives CDR1 SGHNT, CDR2 YYREEE (reference sequence). The CDR3 nucleotides read TGTGCCAGCAGCGCCCTGGGACAGGTTGGTCTTGAGCAGTTCTTC. It translates to CASSALGQVGLEQFF.

J is TRBJ1-4 and V is TRBV28, with 9 bases fitting TRBD1. V was pared by 6 bases and J by 0 bases, with 8 bases of the junction left unmatched. Per germline, CDR1 MDHEN and CDR2 SYDVKM. The CDR3 runs to 17 residues. CDR3 loop: CASSRGTGRTTNEKLFF. The CDR3, as DNA: TGTGCCAGCAGCCGGGGGACAGGGCGGACAACTAATGAAAAACTGTTTTTT.

This clonotype was counted only a few times. The chain uses TRBV20-1 and TRBJ1-1, with 8 bases aligning to TRBD1. The CDR3 runs to 15 residues. Germline trimming cut 5 bases from V and 4 bases from J; bases unmatched to any gene: 12. Germline CDR1 reads DFQATT; CDR2 reads SNEGSKA (reference sequence). The CDR3 DNA reads as TGCAGTGCTTTCAGGACAGGGTCTGCGAGCACTGAAGCTTTCTTT. Translated: CSAFRTGSASTEAFF.

The sample holds a few counts of this clonotype. J is TRBJ2-3 and V is TRBV5-1; D not resolved. Trimming took 2 bases from V and 0 from J, leaving 13 bases between them. This CDR3 has 16 residues. Germline V lookup: CDR1 SGHRS, CDR2 YFSETQ. The CDR3 loop is CASSFGDNLSTDTQYF. CDR3 DNA sequence: TGCGCCAGCAGCTTCGGCGATAACCTAAGCACAGATACGCAGTATTTT.

The chain employs TRBV6-2 or TRBV6-3 and TRBJ1-2; 10 bases align to TRBD1. J lost 9 bases, V lost 6 bases, and 7 bases had no gene match. Germline lookup yields CDR1 MNHEY and CDR2 SVGEGT. The CDR3 is 13 amino acids. CDR3 DNA: TGTGCCAGCAGGACCGGGACAGGGGCGAGCTACACCTTC. The encoded protein is CASRTGTGASYTF.

This sequence joins TRBV25-1 and TRBJ1-4; D not resolved. Trimming removed 4 bases at V and 7 bases at J, with 16 bases between. CDR3 size: 15 residues. In germline, CDR1 is MGHDK, CDR2 SYGVNS. The CDR3 sequence is CASSGPSRAAEKLFF. The DNA of the CDR3 is TGTGCCAGCAGTGGACCCTCGAGGGCAGCTGAAAAACTGTTTTTT.

The table lists this clonotype with many counts. The rearrangement links TRBV12-3 or TRBV12-4 to TRBJ2-7; 7 bases align to TRBD1. V shed 6 bases and J 3 bases; nucleotides not matched to a gene: 11. The CDR3 is 15 amino acids. The CDR3 region has the DNA TGTGCCAGCAGCAAAGGGGGCCGTAAGGTCTACGAGCAGTACTTC. Protein sequence: CASSKGGRKVYEQYF.

V and J are TRBV3-1 and TRBJ2-1; 7 bases map to TRBD2. The CDR3 has 16 amino acids. CDR1 is LGHDT, CDR2 YNNKEL, per germline (reference sequence). Trimming at V came to 4 bases and at J to 4 bases, leaving 10 bases not matched to a gene. The CDR3 region is CASSRLRGEGYNEQFF. In DNA, the CDR3 is TGTGCCAGCAGCCGGCTCAGAGGGGAGGGTTACAATGAGCAGTTCTTC.

This clonotype was counted at least ten times. The CDR3 protein is CASKGREPNTGELFF. CDR3 bases: TGTGCCAGCAAGGGACGGGAACCGAACACCGGGGAGCTGTTTTTT. V and J are TRBV25-1 and TRBJ2-2; D possibly matches TRBD1 or TRBD2 (5 bases each). Trimming shortened V by 7 bases and J by 0 bases, and 12 bases separated the two germline ends. The germline CDR1 and CDR2 sequences are MGHDK and SYGVNS. CDR3 size: 15 residues.

This clonotype was seen more than once but under ten times. The chain carries TRBV4-1 and TRBJ2-3, with D perhaps TRBD1 (5 bases). V lost 0 bases, J lost 2 bases, and 9 bases lay in between. Germline V gene data show CDR1 as MGHRA and CDR2 as YSYEKL. The CDR3 sequence is 15 residues long. The CDR3 region has the DNA TGCGCCAGCAGCCAAGAGGGCAGGGACACAGATACGCAGTATTTT. Protein sequence: CASSQEGRDTDTQYF.

CDR3 protein: CASSLLQGNSNQPQHF. The CDR3 bases are TGTGCCAGCAGTTTACTCCAGGGGAATAGCAATCAGCCCCAGCATTTT. The gene calls are TRBV12-3 or TRBV12-4 and TRBJ1-5; D is perhaps TRBD1 (6 bases). Trimming took 2 bases from V and 0 from J, leaving 11 bases between them. The CDR3 covers 16 residues.

This clonotype was picked up many times. The rearrangement joins TRBV10-3 to TRBJ2-2; perhaps TRBD2 as D (5 bases). V was shortened by 0 bases and J by 3 bases, with 5 bases between the two germline ends. CDR1 is ENHRY, CDR2 SYGVKD, per germline. This CDR3 comprises 14 residues. CDR3 loop: CAISESRDTGELFF. For the CDR3, the DNA is TGTGCCATCAGTGAGTCGCGGGACACCGGGGAGCTGTTTTTT.

This sequence joins TRBV12-3 or TRBV12-4 and TRBJ2-1; D unclear. V lost 1 base and J 4 bases, leaving 5 bases between the germline ends. The CDR3 runs to 13 residues. CDR3 nucleotides: TGTGCCAGCAGTTTAGTCAGATACAATGAGCAGTTCTTC. Encoded protein: CASSLVRYNEQFF.

V gene TRBV27 combines with J gene TRBJ2-2; possibly TRBD2 for D (6 bases). The CDR3 length is 15 residues. V was pared by 4 bases and J by 6 bases, with 15 bases between. The V gene's germline CDR1 is MNHEY and CDR2 SMNVEV (reference sequence). The CDR3 loop reads CASSSFGRMAGELFF. The CDR3 DNA is TGTGCCAGCAGTTCCTTCGGGAGAATGGCCGGGGAGCTGTTTTTT.

The J gene is TRBJ2-2, the V gene TRBV6-1; D possibly uses TRBD1 or TRBD2 (6 bases each). V was shortened by 7 bases and J by 3 bases, with 15 bases between the two germline ends. The V gene's germline CDR1 is MNHNS and CDR2 SASEGT. This CDR3 comprises 15 residues. The CDR3 loop is CASTARGGDTGELFF. The CDR3 coding sequence is TGTGCCAGCACGGCCAGGGGAGGTGACACCGGGGAGCTGTTTTTT.

The chain has TRBV5-1 and TRBJ2-1, with 10 positions matching TRBD1. The CDR3 sequence is 15 residues long. Unmatched junction bases numbered 11, after V lost 5 bases and J lost 9 bases. Germline CDR1 reads SGHRS; CDR2 reads YFSETQ. The CDR3 nucleotides are TGCGCCAGCAGGTGGGGGACAGGGGACTGGGGTGAGCAGTTCTTC. Translating gives CASRWGTGDWGEQFF.

This clonotype was detected only a few times. The chain carries TRBV12-3 or TRBV12-4 and TRBJ2-1, with D hard to call. The CDR3 has 13 residues. Trimming removed 3 bases at V and 5 bases at J, with 8 bases between. The CDR3 is CASSLVWDNEQFF. CDR3 DNA sequence: TGTGCCAGCAGTTTGGTATGGGACAATGAGCAGTTCTTC.

This clonotype has only a few counts. This chain uses TRBV24-1 with TRBJ2-3; 10 nucleotides line up with TRBD1. The germline V gene encodes CDR1 KGHDR and CDR2 SFDVKD. V was pared by 3 bases and J by 1 base, with 6 bases of the junction left unmatched. CDR3 length: 17 amino acids. In DNA, the CDR3 is TGTGCCACCAGTGATGAGGCAGGGACAGGGGGCACAGATACGCAGTATTTT. Protein sequence: CATSDEAGTGGTDTQYF.